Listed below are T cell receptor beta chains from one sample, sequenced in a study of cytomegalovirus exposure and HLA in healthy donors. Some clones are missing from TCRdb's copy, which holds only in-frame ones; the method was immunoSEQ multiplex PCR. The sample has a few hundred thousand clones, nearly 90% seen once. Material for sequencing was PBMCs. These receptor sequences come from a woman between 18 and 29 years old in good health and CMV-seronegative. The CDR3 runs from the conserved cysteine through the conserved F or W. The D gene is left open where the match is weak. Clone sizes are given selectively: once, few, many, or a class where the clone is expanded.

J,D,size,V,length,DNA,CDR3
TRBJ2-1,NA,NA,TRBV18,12,TGTGCCAGCTCACCGCCTAATAATGAGCAGTTCTTC,CASSPPNNEQFF
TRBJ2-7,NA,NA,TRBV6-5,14,TGTGCCAGCAGTTCCCAAGAGAGCTCCTACGAGCAGTACTTC,CASSSQESSYEQYF
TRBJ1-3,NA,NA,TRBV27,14,TGTGCCAGCAGGTCCCAGGGCTCTGGAAACACCATATATTTT,CASRSQGSGNTIYF
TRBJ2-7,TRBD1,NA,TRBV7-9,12,TGTGCCAGCAGCGACCTAAGACAGGGCCCGTACTTC,CASSDLRQGPYF
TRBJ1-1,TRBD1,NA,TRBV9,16,TGTGCCAGCAGCGAGGACAGGGATAACATGAACACTGAAGCTTTCTTT,CASSEDRDNMNTEAFF
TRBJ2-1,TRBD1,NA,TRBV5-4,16,TGTGCCAGCAGCTACCAAACCGGACAGGGGGGAAATGAGCAGTTCTTC,CASSYQTGQGGNEQFF
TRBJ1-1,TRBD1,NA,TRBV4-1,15,TGCGCCAGCAGCCAGAGGACAGGGGGTCGGACTGAAGCTTTCTTT,CASSQRTGGRTEAFF
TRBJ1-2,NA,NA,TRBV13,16,TGTGCCAGCAGCTCTAACAGGGTCTCATCTGGCGGAGGCTACACCTTC,CASSSNRVSSGGGYTF
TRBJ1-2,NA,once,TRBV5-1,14,TGCGCCAGCAGCCGGCGGGGAGGCCCGGGTGGCTACACCTTC,CASSRRGGPGGYTF
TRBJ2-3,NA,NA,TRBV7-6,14,TGTGCCAGCAGCTTAAGTGTGGGGCTCGATACGCAGTATTTT,CASSLSVGLDTQYF
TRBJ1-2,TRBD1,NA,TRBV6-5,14,TGTGCCAGCAGTACGACAGGGCACCTCTATGGCTACACCTTC,CASSTTGHLYGYTF
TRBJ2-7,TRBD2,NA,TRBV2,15,TGTGCCAGCAGTTTCGGACTAGCGGGGGGTAACGAGCAGTACTTC,CASSFGLAGGNEQYF
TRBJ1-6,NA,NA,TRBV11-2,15,TGTGCCAGCAGCTTAGCAACACGGGAGGGTTCACCCCTCCACTTT,CASSLATREGSPLHF
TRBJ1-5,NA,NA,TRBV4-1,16,TGCGCCAGCAGCCAAGAAACCCAGGGGCCTGATCAGCCCCAGCATTTT,CASSQETQGPDQPQHF
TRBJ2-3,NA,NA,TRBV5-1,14,TGCGCCAGCCGACAAGGGGGGGCATTGGATACGCAGTATTTT,CASRQGGALDTQYF
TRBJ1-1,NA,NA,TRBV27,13,TGTGCCAGCAGTAGGCCCGACAGCACTGAAGCTTTCTTT,CASSRPDSTEAFF
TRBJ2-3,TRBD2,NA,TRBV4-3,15,TGCGCCAGCAGCCAAGGACTAGCGGGGACAGATACGCAGTATTTT,CASSQGLAGTDTQYF
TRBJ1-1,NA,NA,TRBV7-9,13,TGTGCCAGCAGCTTAAGTGGGGCGACTGAAGCTTTCTTT,CASSLSGATEAFF
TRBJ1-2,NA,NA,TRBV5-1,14,TGCGCCAGCAGCTGGGGGGACGCCGACTATGGCTACACCTTC,CASSWGDADYGYTF
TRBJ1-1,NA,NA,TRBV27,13,TGTGCCAGCAGTTTAGGCAGGAACACTGAAGCTTTCTTT,CASSLGRNTEAFF
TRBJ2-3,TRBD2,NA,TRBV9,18,TGTGCCAGCAGCGAGACCATTACTAGCGGGGGGCGCACAGATACGCAGTATTTT,CASSETITSGGRTDTQYF
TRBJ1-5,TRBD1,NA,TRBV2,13,TGTGCCAGCAGTGAGACAGGGCGGGAGCCCCAGCATTTT,CASSETGREPQHF
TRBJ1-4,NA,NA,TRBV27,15,TGTGCCAGCAGTGCCGGACAGACGACTAATGAAAAACTGTTTTTT,CASSAGQTTNEKLFF
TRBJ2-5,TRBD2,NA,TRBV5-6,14,TGTGCCAGCAGCCAGGGACTAGGCGGGGAGACCCAGTACTTC,CASSQGLGGETQYF